This TCR beta chain emerged from a study of glioma-infiltrating T cells after dendritic cell vaccination. Overall study context: At biweekly intervals, patients got three intradermal dendritic cell vaccine injections.

Note on this clone: Antigen: not known.

Study results and caveats: Higher TCR clonality did not directly relate to longer survival.

Data came from immunoSEQ multiplex PCR; TCRdb stores just in-frame clones and leaves some out. The sample lists 20,000 or so clones; approximately 89% were seen once. Trimming removed 3 bases at V and 5 bases at J, with 20 bases between. Germline CDR1 SGHRS, CDR2 YFSETQ. The CDR3 totals 16 residues. This sample's time point: after dendritic cell vaccination, including at tumor progression/relapse. This TCR derives from a human donor with glioblastoma. The sequencing used blood, collected after dendritic cell vaccination. The chain uses TRBV5-1 and TRBJ2-5; weak D call: TRBD2 (6 bases). The CDR3 here is CASSSTTGVQAETQYF. The DNA for the CDR3 is TGCGCCAGCAGCTCGACTACGGGAGTACAGGCGGAGACCCAGTACTTC.